This T cell receptor (beta chain) was observed in a study of T cell changes during pregnancy in multiple sclerosis. The germline V gene has CDR1 MNHNS and CDR2 SASEGT. The length of the CDR3 is 12 residues. V trimming: 11 bases; J trimming: 5 bases; junction bases outside the gene matches: 2. The data were produced by immunoSEQ multiplex PCR, yet TCRdb's version contains in-frame clones alone and is incomplete. The sample carries over 65,000 clones, roughly nine tenths recorded once. The sample in question was peripheral blood, obtained in the first trimester of pregnancy. The chain is built from TRBV6-1 and TRBJ1-5; 11 bases agree with TRBD1. The clonotype comes from a female donor with multiple sclerosis, enrolled in a pregnancy study. CDR3 protein: CASDRGHQPQHF. CDR3 bases: TGTGCCTCGGACAGGGGGCATCAGCCCCAGCATTTT.